The 19 T cell receptor beta chains below come from one sample, sequenced in a study of a mutant IDH1 vaccine in newly diagnosed glioma. Sequencing was performed with immunoSEQ multiplex PCR; in TCRdb, only in-frame clones are kept and a portion is missing. The table shows about 46,000 clones, with about nine tenths occurring only once. Time point of the sample: baseline, week 1 (first vaccination visit). Treatment meaning: pre-vaccination baseline after standard-of-care therapy. The source was PBMCs, collected from a glioma patient treated with radiotherapy, temozolomide or both. The source of these receptors is a man in his forties with glioma.

J is TRBJ1-3 and V is TRBV13; D call uncertain. Germline CDR1 is PRHDT and CDR2 is FYEKMQ (reference sequence). V shed 0 bases and J shed 4 bases, with 10 bases lying between them. This CDR3 spans 15 amino acids. CDR3 in DNA: TGTGCCAGCAGCTTAGGCCTATCGACCGGAAACACCATATATTTT. The encoded protein is CASSLGLSTGNTIYF.

The chain is built from TRBV5-1 and TRBJ2-6, with TRBD1 matching 7 bases. CDR1 is SGHRS and CDR2 is YFSETQ in the germline V gene. This CDR3 comprises 18 residues. Trimming took 4 bases from V and 0 from J; bases not matched to a gene: 10. The CDR3 reads CASSLRQGSDSGANVLTF. In DNA form, the CDR3 reads TGCGCCAGCAGCCTGCGACAGGGATCAGACTCTGGGGCCAACGTCCTGACTTTC.

This chain uses TRBV25-1 with TRBJ1-1; 8 bases are a match to TRBD1. There are 13 residues in the CDR3. Per germline, CDR1 MGHDK and CDR2 SYGVNS. Unmatched junction bases numbered 3, after V lost 4 bases and J lost 5 bases. The chain's CDR3 is CASSATGGTEAFF. The CDR3 region has the DNA TGTGCCAGCAGTGCAACAGGGGGAACTGAAGCTTTCTTT.

The chain couples TRBV7-9 to TRBJ2-7; D call uncertain. This CDR3 is built from 14 residues. V gave up 3 bases and J gave up 2 bases, with 11 bases separating them. Per the germline V gene, CDR1 is SEHNR and CDR2 is FQNEAQ (reference sequence). CDR3: CASSFPGTTYEQYF. In nucleotides, the CDR3 is TGTGCCAGCAGCTTCCCAGGTACTACCTACGAGCAGTACTTC.

The chain joins TRBV29-1 to TRBJ1-3; tentatively, D is TRBD1 (5 bases). The CDR3 consists of 14 residues. Trimming removed 4 bases from V and 0 bases from J, with 10 bases in between. CDR1 is SQVTM, CDR2 ANQGSEA, per germline. The CDR3 here is CSVGGGDSGNTIYF. The DNA for the CDR3 is TGCAGCGTTGGGGGGGGAGACTCTGGAAACACCATATATTTT.

This clone was found once. This chain uses TRBV29-1 with TRBJ1-4; D gene unclear. V lost 6 bases, J lost 6 bases, and 17 bases lay in between. This CDR3 has 14 residues. Germline V gene lookup returns CDR1 SQVTM and CDR2 ANQGSEA. The CDR3 region has the DNA TGCAGCGTGGAGCCGACACTTAGCGATGAAAAACTGTTTTTT. It encodes CSVEPTLSDEKLFF.

The chain carries TRBV7-2 and TRBJ2-5; tentative D call: TRBD1 (6 bases). The germline CDR1 and CDR2 sequences are SGHTA and FQGNSA. V was pared by 10 bases and J by 7 bases, with 22 bases between. This CDR3 has 14 amino acids. The CDR3 protein is CAITSPRGVGTQYF. CDR3 nucleotide sequence: TGTGCCATCACCTCGCCCAGGGGCGTAGGGACCCAGTACTTC.

V is TRBV5-8 and J is TRBJ1-3; D is unresolved. CDR1 and CDR2 (germline): SGHTS, YDEGEE. This CDR3 is 14 amino acids long. Trimming took off 3 bases at V and 0 bases at J, with 7 bases between the two ends. The CDR3 sequence: CASSSGYSGNTIYF. CDR3 DNA sequence: TGTGCCAGCAGCTCGGGGTACTCTGGAAACACCATATATTTT.

J is TRBJ1-1 and V is TRBV5-6; D remains ambiguous. Trimming took off 2 bases at V and 1 base at J, with 6 bases between the two ends. Germline values: CDR1 SGHDT, CDR2 YYEEEE. The CDR3 runs to 13 residues. The CDR3: CASSFSGNTEAFF. As DNA, the CDR3 is TGTGCCAGCAGCTTTTCAGGGAACACTGAAGCTTTCTTT.

This sequence joins TRBV7-9 and TRBJ2-1, with D possibly matching TRBD2 (6 bases). Germline V CDR1 and CDR2: SEHNR, FQNEAQ (reference sequence). V dropped 5 bases and J dropped 4 bases, with 18 bases sitting between them. CDR3 length equals 16 residues. Here the CDR3 reads CASSPASGLPYNEQFF. In DNA form, the CDR3 reads TGTGCCAGCAGCCCCGCCTCGGGACTTCCGTACAATGAGCAGTTCTTC.

The chain has TRBV6-5 and TRBJ2-7, with 9 nucleotides matching TRBD1. Germline CDR1 reads MNHEY; CDR2 reads SVGAGI. The CDR3 totals 13 residues. The V gene end was trimmed by 10 bases and the J gene end by 4 bases; junction bases not matched to a gene: 8. Here the CDR3 DNA reads TGTGCCACCAGAACAGGGGGCTCGTACGAGCAGTACTTC. Residues: CATRTGGSYEQYF.

V is TRBV7-2 and J is TRBJ2-7; 9 nucleotides align to TRBD2. The CDR3 has 15 residues. Germline-derived CDR1 and CDR2 are SGHTA and FQGNSA. V trimming: 0 bases; J trimming: 7 bases; junction bases outside the gene matches: 7. CDR3 sequence reads: CASSLASGSRGEQYF. The CDR3 DNA reads as TGTGCCAGCAGCTTAGCTAGCGGGAGTAGGGGGGAGCAGTACTTC. Together with reference TRBV7-2 and TRBJ2-7, the CDR3 gives the full variable domain: GAGVSQSPSNKVTEKGKDVELRCDPISGHTALYWYRQSLGQGLEFLIYFQGNSAPDKSGLPSDRFSAERTGGSVSTLTIQRTQQEDSAVYLCASSLASGSRGEQYFGPGTRLTVT.

V is TRBV7-9 and J is TRBJ1-1; D is perhaps TRBD1 (5 bases). CDR1 is SEHNR, CDR2 FQNEAQ, per germline (reference sequence). CDR3 length equals 16 residues. V was trimmed by 1 base and J by 7 bases, leaving 19 bases between them. The CDR3, as DNA: TGTGCCAGCAGCTTAGGCGTTTGGGGGGGTTCGGATGAAGCTTTCTTT. This sequence encodes CASSLGVWGGSDEAFF.

The V gene is TRBV27, the J gene TRBJ2-7; D remains ambiguous. The length of the CDR3 is 12 residues. The V gene lost 3 bases and the J gene lost 6 bases, with 9 bases spanning the gap. Germline CDR1 and CDR2: MNHEY and SMNVEV (reference sequence). The CDR3 loop reads CASSFWMGEQYF. DNA of the CDR3: TGTGCCAGCAGTTTCTGGATGGGCGAGCAGTACTTC.

The chain is built from TRBV7-9 and TRBJ2-2, with 9 bases lining up with TRBD1. The CDR3 sequence is 16 residues long. Germline values: CDR1 SEHNR, CDR2 FQNEAQ (reference sequence). The ends lost 4 bases at V and 5 bases at J; junction bases unmatched: 8. This chain's CDR3 is CASSSSGTGSTGELFF. Written as DNA, the CDR3 is TGTGCCAGCAGCTCCTCCGGGACAGGGTCTACCGGGGAGCTGTTTTTT.

This chain uses TRBV27 with TRBJ1-5, with 8 bases fitting TRBD1. The CDR3 runs to 14 residues. Trimming removed 6 bases from V and 7 bases from J; junction bases left unmatched: 8. Germline V gives CDR1 MNHEY, CDR2 SMNVEV (reference sequence). CDR3 residues: CASSPGTGGQPQHF. The CDR3 DNA sequence: TGTGCCAGCAGCCCCGGGACAGGCGGCCAGCCCCAGCATTTT.

The rearrangement links TRBV27 to TRBJ1-2, with D hard to call. V was cut by 6 bases and J by 4 bases, with 12 bases left in between. Germline V lookup: CDR1 MNHEY, CDR2 SMNVEV (reference sequence). The CDR3 loop spans 13 amino acids. Written as DNA, the CDR3 is TGTGCCAGCAGCCTAGGGAGTGGCTATGGCTACACCTTC. This sequence encodes CASSLGSGYGYTF.

The genes are TRBV10-3 and TRBJ2-3; TRBD1 matches 10 bases. The CDR3 spans 14 residues. Trimming removed 6 bases from V and 5 bases from J; junction bases left unmatched: 5. The V gene's germline CDR1 is ENHRY and CDR2 SYGVKD. The chain's CDR3 is CAISGTGVIDTQYF. CDR3 bases: TGTGCCATCAGCGGGACAGGGGTTATAGATACGCAGTATTTT.

This chain links TRBV6-5 with TRBJ1-5; D call uncertain. V was pared by 6 bases and J by 7 bases, with 13 bases between. The germline V gene has CDR1 MNHEY and CDR2 SVGAGI. This CDR3 spans 13 amino acids. CDR3 sequence (DNA): TGTGCCAGCAGCCCACAGTCCCAACAGCCCCAGCATTTT. It encodes CASSPQSQQPQHF.